One and the same sample provided the 24 T cell receptor beta chains below, sequenced in a study of blood T cells in healthy people across ages. Combining a sample-barcoded 5' primer with a J-beta primer mix, a second PCR ran for roughly 6 to 12 cycles. Each CDR3 protein gets one entry after TCRdb re-called the 5' RACE reads with MiXCR. The table shows about 770,000 distinct CDR3 sequences, with about 42% occurring only once. The sequenced material came from blood. The receptors originated from a man aged 55 to 70 in good health.

V gene TRBV7-9 combines with J gene TRBJ1-4, with D tentatively TRBD1 (5 bases). Trimming removed 6 bases at V and 7 bases at J, with 15 bases between. Germline V gene sequence: CDR1 SEHNR, CDR2 FQNEAQ (reference sequence). The CDR3 sequence is 14 residues long. This CDR3 is CASSHPGISEKLFF. For the CDR3, the DNA is TGTGCCAGCAGTCATCCAGGGATAAGTGAAAAACTGTTTTTT.

V and J are TRBV4-3 and TRBJ2-1; TRBD1 agrees at 8 bases. The CDR3 runs 15 residues. CDR1 is LGHNA and CDR2 is YSLEER in the germline V gene. V gave up 7 bases and J gave up 0 bases; unmatched junction bases: 5. The chain's CDR3 is CASTKDRGSYNEQFF. The CDR3 nucleotides read TGCGCCAGCACCAAAGACAGGGGCTCCTACAATGAGCAGTTCTTC.

The genes are TRBV2 and TRBJ2-1; tentative D call: TRBD2 (6 bases). The CDR3 is 18 residues long. Germline V lookup: CDR1 SNHLY, CDR2 FYNNEI. The ends were cut back, 1 base at V and 5 bases at J, with 21 bases in the middle. In nucleotides, the CDR3 is TGTGCCAGCAGTGAAGGTCGCGCCGGGACTGTGGGCGACAATGAGCAGTTCTTC. This encodes CASSEGRAGTVGDNEQFF.

This clonotype was recorded a few times. The chain joins TRBV28 to TRBJ1-2; 7 bases align to TRBD1. The CDR3 has 14 amino acids. Germline CDR1 is MDHEN and CDR2 is SYDVKM. Losses at the gene ends were 6 bases for V and 2 bases for J; bases not matched to a gene: 6. DNA for the CDR3: TGTGCCAGCAGACGACTACAGGGGAACTATGGCTACACCTTC. Its translation is CASRRLQGNYGYTF.

This clonotype was found once. The chain combines TRBV7-9 with TRBJ2-1; 8 bases map to TRBD1. Germline trimming cut 4 bases from V and 1 base from J; bases unmatched to any gene: 6. The CDR3 spans 16 residues. From germline, CDR1 is SEHNR and CDR2 FQNEAQ (reference sequence). The CDR3 loop is CASSYTGTGSYNEQFF. For the CDR3, the DNA is TGTGCCAGCAGCTATACCGGGACAGGATCCTACAATGAGCAGTTCTTC.

On this clonotype: One junction end disagrees with the germline gene, perhaps due to a read error. CDR3 coding DNA: TGTGCCGGCAGCGTACTAGCGGGGAACACAGATACGCAGTATTTT. This encodes CAGSVLAGNTDTQYF. This sequence joins TRBV9 and TRBJ2-3; 10 bases map to TRBD2. This CDR3 is built from 15 residues. The germline V gene has CDR1 SGDLS and CDR2 YYNGEE. Together with reference TRBV9 and TRBJ2-3, the CDR3 gives the full variable domain: DSGVTQTPKHLITATGQRVTLRCSPRSGDLSVYWYQQSLDQGLQFLIQYYNGEERAKGNILERFSAQQFPDLHSELNLSSLELGDSALYFCAGSVLAGNTDTQYFGPGTRLTVL.

The V call is TRBV4-3, the J call TRBJ1-4; 7 nucleotides agree with TRBD1. The CDR3 extends over 17 amino acids. Germline CDR1 reads LGHNA; CDR2 reads YSLEER. V shed 0 bases, J shed 5 bases, and the junction held 9 bases outside the gene matches. As DNA, the CDR3 is TGCGCCAGCAGCCAAGATGGGGCCAGGGGGACCAATGAAAAACTGTTTTTT. Amino acid sequence: CASSQDGARGTNEKLFF.

The J gene is TRBJ2-1, the V gene TRBV7-2; D might be TRBD1 (6 bases). V lost 4 bases, J lost 7 bases, and 17 bases lay in between. The V gene's germline CDR1 is SGHTA and CDR2 FQGNSA. This CDR3 contains 15 residues. The CDR3 protein is CASSSTDRPLNEQFF. Written as DNA, the CDR3 is TGTGCCAGCAGCTCGACCGACAGGCCCCTGAATGAGCAGTTCTTC.

This chain joins TRBV25-1 and TRBJ1-4, with D perhaps TRBD1 (5 bases). CDR1 is MGHDK and CDR2 is SYGVNS in the germline V gene. The CDR3 has 16 amino acids. Deletions cut 1 base from V and 5 bases from J, with 14 bases between. The CDR3 DNA sequence: TGTGCCAGCAGTGAATTCGTTGGGGCAGGGAATGAAAAACTGTTTTTT. It specifies CASSEFVGAGNEKLFF.

The rearrangement links TRBV9 to TRBJ2-3; D is perhaps TRBD1 or TRBD2 (6 bases each). The CDR3 has 14 amino acids. Between the trimmed V and J ends, which lost 2 bases and 5 bases, there was a span of 12 bases. CDR1 SGDLS and CDR2 YYNGEE come from the germline V gene. CDR3 DNA: TGTGCCAGCAGCGTCGGGGGCGGCCAAGATACGCAGTATTTT. This gives the protein CASSVGGGQDTQYF.

This chain links TRBV7-9 with TRBJ1-6, with TRBD1 matching over 8 bases. CDR3 length: 15 amino acids. The ends lost 2 bases at V and 9 bases at J; junction bases unmatched: 6. Germline loops: CDR1 SEHNR, CDR2 FQNEAQ (reference sequence). The CDR3 protein is CASSLTGQGGSPLHF. The CDR3 DNA reads TGTGCCAGCAGCTTAACCGGACAGGGTGGTTCACCCCTCCACTTT.

The J gene is TRBJ2-1, the V gene TRBV6-2 or TRBV6-3; perhaps TRBD1 as D (6 bases). V was pared by 4 bases and J by 8 bases, with 12 bases between. CDR3 length: 13 residues. Germline values: CDR1 MNHEY, CDR2 SVGEGT. Here the CDR3 reads CASSFLQGDEQFF. The DNA for the CDR3 is TGTGCCAGCAGTTTCTTACAGGGAGATGAGCAGTTCTTC.

This rearrangement joins TRBV9 to TRBJ2-7, with D possibly called TRBD1 or TRBD2 (5 bases each). The CDR3 contains 15 residues. With 4 bases removed from V and 3 bases from J, the gap between germline ends came to 17 bases. Germline CDR1 is SGDLS and CDR2 is YYNGEE. The CDR3 region has the DNA TGTGCCAGCAGCCCCGAAGGGACCGATCTCTACGAGCAGTACTTC. Protein sequence: CASSPEGTDLYEQYF.

CDR3: CSVEEEGYEQYF. In nucleotides, the CDR3 is TGCAGCGTTGAAGAGGAGGGCTACGAGCAGTACTTC. The chain carries TRBV29-1 and TRBJ2-7, with TRBD2 as a possible D gene (6 bases). The germline V gene encodes CDR1 SQVTM and CDR2 ANQGSEA. There are 12 residues in the CDR3. Deletions cut 0 bases from V and 3 bases from J, with 6 bases between.

The chain recombines TRBV7-9 with TRBJ2-6; 7 positions agree with TRBD1. The CDR3 extends over 16 amino acids. Germline V gives CDR1 SEHNR, CDR2 FQNEAQ (reference sequence). The V and J ends lost 8 bases and 0 bases, in that order; junction bases with no gene match: 7. CDR3 sequence reads: CASERTGLSGANVLTF. CDR3 DNA: TGTGCCAGCGAAAGGACAGGTCTCTCTGGGGCCAACGTCCTGACTTTC.

The chain employs TRBV28 and TRBJ2-5; D remains ambiguous. The DNA matches TRBJ2-7 better at its end, which makes the J call doubtful. The CDR3 loop spans 13 amino acids. In germline, CDR1 is MDHEN, CDR2 SYDVKM. The CDR3 nucleotides read TGTGCCAGCAGTTTAAGCCCCTCGTCCGAGCAGTACTTC. This codes for CASSLSPSSEQYF.

The CDR3 loop reads CASRIEDNKNIQYF. The CDR3 DNA reads as TGTGCCAGCAGGATTGAGGACAACAAAAACATTCAGTACTTC. The J gene is TRBJ2-4, the V gene TRBV6-1, with a weak D call TRBD1 (5 bases). The germline V gene has CDR1 MNHNS and CDR2 SASEGT. Trimming left V 6 bases short and J 3 bases short, with 12 bases between. The CDR3 is made up of 14 amino acids.

The chain is built from TRBV7-9 and TRBJ1-1, with a tentative D call TRBD1 (6 bases). Germline CDR1 and CDR2: SEHNR and FQNEAQ (reference sequence). Trimming cost V 1 base and J 0 bases, with 9 bases left between them. This CDR3 is 15 amino acids long. CDR3 sequence reads: CASSLDGQLNTEAFF. CDR3 DNA: TGTGCCAGCAGCTTAGATGGACAGCTGAACACTGAAGCTTTCTTT.

V and J are TRBV6-6 and TRBJ2-3; 12 nucleotides match TRBD2. The CDR3 consists of 15 residues. The ends lost 6 bases at V and 7 bases at J; junction bases unmatched: 8. The germline gives CDR1 MNHNY, CDR2 SVGAGI (reference sequence). The CDR3 DNA reads TGTGCCAGCAGCGGCGGACTAGCGGGGATAAATACGCAGTATTTT. This codes for CASSGGLAGINTQYF.

This clonotype has a count of ten or more. The V and J genes are TRBV29-1 and TRBJ2-1; possibly TRBD1 for D (5 bases). CDR1 SQVTM and CDR2 ANQGSEA come from the germline V gene. The CDR3 extends over 14 amino acids. Deletions cut 6 bases from V and 2 bases from J, with 14 bases between. This CDR3 is CSVPQGFAYNEQFF. The CDR3 DNA reads TGCAGCGTACCCCAGGGTTTCGCCTACAATGAGCAGTTCTTC.

This clonotype appeared a few times. The chain links TRBV6-6 to TRBJ2-5, with 7 bases lining up with TRBD2. Germline V gene sequence: CDR1 MNHNY, CDR2 SVGAGI (reference sequence). The length of the CDR3 is 14 residues. V was clipped by 7 bases and J by 4 bases; unmatched bases: 9. The CDR3 region has the DNA TGTGCCAGCACCTTAACTAGCGCGCCAGAGACCCAGTACTTC. Encoded protein: CASTLTSAPETQYF.

The chain joins TRBV6-5 to TRBJ1-5; no reliable D call. This CDR3 comprises 13 residues. V was shortened by 2 bases and J by 6 bases, with 8 bases between the two germline ends. Germline values: CDR1 MNHEY, CDR2 SVGAGI. The CDR3 reads CASSYAPTQPQHF. The CDR3 DNA sequence: TGTGCCAGCAGTTACGCACCAACTCAGCCCCAGCATTTT.

This rearrangement joins TRBV5-1 to TRBJ2-1; 8 bases are a match to TRBD1. The length of the CDR3 is 15 residues. After removal of 4 bases from V and 5 bases from J, the junction contained 8 bases not matched to a gene. Per the germline V gene, CDR1 is SGHRS and CDR2 is YFSETQ. CDR3 in amino acids: CASSPQGGRDNEQFF. In nucleotides, the CDR3 is TGCGCCAGCAGCCCACAGGGGGGAAGAGACAATGAGCAGTTCTTC.

This clonotype has ten or more counts. V and J are TRBV29-1 and TRBJ2-1; 12 bases are shared with TRBD2. V lost 6 bases, J lost 7 bases, and 4 bases stayed unmatched. The germline gives CDR1 SQVTM, CDR2 ANQGSEA. The CDR3 is 13 amino acids. The CDR3 nucleotides read TGCAGCGTCTTTGGGACTAGCGGGAATGAGCAGTTCTTC. Its protein product is CSVFGTSGNEQFF.